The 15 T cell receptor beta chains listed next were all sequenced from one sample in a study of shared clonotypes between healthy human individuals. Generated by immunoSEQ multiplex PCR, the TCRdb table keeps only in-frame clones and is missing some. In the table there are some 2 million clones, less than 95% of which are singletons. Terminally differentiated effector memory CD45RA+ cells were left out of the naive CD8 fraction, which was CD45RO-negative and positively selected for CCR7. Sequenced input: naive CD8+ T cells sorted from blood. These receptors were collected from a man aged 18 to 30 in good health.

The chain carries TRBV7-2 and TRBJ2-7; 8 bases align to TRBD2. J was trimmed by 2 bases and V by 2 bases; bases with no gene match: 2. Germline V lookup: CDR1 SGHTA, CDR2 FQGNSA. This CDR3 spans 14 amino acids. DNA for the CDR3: TGTGCCAGCAGCTTACGGGAGGGGACCTACGAGCAGTACTTC. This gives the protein CASSLREGTYEQYF.

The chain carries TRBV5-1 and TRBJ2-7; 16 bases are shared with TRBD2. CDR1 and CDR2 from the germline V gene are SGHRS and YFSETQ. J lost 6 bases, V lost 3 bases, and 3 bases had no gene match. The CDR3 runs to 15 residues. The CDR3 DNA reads TGCGCCAGCAGCTGGGGACTAGCGGGAGGGACCGAGCAGTACTTC. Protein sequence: CASSWGLAGGTEQYF.

The CDR3 spells CASSSTGASSTDTQYF. The CDR3, as DNA: TGTGCCAGCAGTTCGACAGGGGCCTCTAGCACAGATACGCAGTATTTT. The chain joins TRBV27 to TRBJ2-3, with 8 bases fitting TRBD1. Germline assignment: CDR1 MNHEY and CDR2 SMNVEV (reference sequence). V lost 4 bases and J lost 0; bases outside the gene matches: 6. The CDR3 is made up of 16 amino acids.

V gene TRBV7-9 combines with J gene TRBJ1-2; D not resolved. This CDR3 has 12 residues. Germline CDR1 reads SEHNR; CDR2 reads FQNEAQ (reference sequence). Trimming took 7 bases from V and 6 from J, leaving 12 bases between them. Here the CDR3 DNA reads TGTGCCAGCAAAGGAGGGTACGATGGCTACACCTTC. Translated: CASKGGYDGYTF.

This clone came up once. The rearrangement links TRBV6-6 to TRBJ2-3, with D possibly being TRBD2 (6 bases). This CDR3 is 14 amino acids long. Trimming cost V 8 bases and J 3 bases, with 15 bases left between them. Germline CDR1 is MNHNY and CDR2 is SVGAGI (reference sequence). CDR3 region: CASSHSGLTDTQYF. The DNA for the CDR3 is TGTGCCAGCTCCCACAGCGGGCTTACAGATACGCAGTATTTT.

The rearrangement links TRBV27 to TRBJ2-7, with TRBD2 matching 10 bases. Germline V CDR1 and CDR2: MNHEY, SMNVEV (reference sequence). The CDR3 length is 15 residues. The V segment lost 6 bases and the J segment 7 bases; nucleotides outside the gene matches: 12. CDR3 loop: CASSDGLAGAGEQYF. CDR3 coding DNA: TGTGCCAGCAGCGACGGGCTAGCGGGGGCCGGGGAGCAGTACTTC.

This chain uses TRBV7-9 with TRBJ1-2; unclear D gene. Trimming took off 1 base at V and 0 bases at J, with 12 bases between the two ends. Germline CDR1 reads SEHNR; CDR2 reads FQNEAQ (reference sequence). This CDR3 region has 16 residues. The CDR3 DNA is TGTGCCAGCAGCTTAGGTGCCCAGCCGACTAACTATGGCTACACCTTC. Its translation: CASSLGAQPTNYGYTF.

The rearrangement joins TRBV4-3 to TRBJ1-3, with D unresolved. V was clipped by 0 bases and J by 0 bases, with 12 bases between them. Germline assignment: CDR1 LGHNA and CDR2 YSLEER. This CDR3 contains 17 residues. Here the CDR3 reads CASSQDGVSDSGNTIYF. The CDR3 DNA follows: TGCGCCAGCAGCCAAGATGGGGTATCGGACTCTGGAAACACCATATATTTT.

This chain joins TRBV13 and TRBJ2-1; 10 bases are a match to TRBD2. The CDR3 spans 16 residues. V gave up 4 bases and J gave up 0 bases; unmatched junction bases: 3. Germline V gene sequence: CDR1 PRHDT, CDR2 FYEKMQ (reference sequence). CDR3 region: CASSSTSGHSYNEQFF. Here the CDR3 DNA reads TGTGCCAGCAGCTCGACTAGCGGGCACTCCTACAATGAGCAGTTCTTC. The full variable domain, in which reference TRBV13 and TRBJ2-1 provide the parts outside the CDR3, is AAGVIQSPRHLIKEKRETATLKCYPIPRHDTVYWYQQGPGQDPQFLISFYEKMQSDKGSIPDRFSAQQFSDYHSELNMSSLELGDSALYFCASSSTSGHSYNEQFFGPGTRLTVL.

CDR3: CASSSTTGENYGYTF. CDR3 bases: TGTGCCAGCAGTTCGACGACAGGGGAGAACTATGGCTACACCTTC. The rearrangement uses TRBV6-5 and TRBJ1-2, with TRBD1 matching 8 bases. The ends lost 4 bases at V and 2 bases at J; junction bases unmatched: 6. Germline V gene sequence: CDR1 MNHEY, CDR2 SVGAGI. The CDR3 has 15 residues.

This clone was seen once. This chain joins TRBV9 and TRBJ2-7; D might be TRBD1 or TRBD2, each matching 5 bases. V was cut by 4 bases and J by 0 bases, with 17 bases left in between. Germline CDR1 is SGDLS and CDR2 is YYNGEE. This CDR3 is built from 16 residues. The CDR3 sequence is CASSSPRGSSSYEQYF. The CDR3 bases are TGTGCCAGCAGCTCCCCTCGGGGCTCCAGCTCCTACGAGCAGTACTTC.

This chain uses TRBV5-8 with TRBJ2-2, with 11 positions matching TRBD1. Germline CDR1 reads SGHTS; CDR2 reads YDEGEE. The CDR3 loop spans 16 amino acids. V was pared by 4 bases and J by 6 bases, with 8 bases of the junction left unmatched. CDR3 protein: CASSPPDRGLAGELFF. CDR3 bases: TGTGCCAGCAGCCCGCCGGACAGGGGGCTGGCCGGGGAGCTGTTTTTT.

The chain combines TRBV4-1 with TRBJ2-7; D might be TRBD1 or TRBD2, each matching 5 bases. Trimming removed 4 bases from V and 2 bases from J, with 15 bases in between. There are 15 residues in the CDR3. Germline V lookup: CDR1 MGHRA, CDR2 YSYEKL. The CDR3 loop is CASSPGARSAYEQYF. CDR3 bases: TGCGCCAGCAGCCCCGGGGCGAGATCTGCCTACGAGCAGTACTTC.

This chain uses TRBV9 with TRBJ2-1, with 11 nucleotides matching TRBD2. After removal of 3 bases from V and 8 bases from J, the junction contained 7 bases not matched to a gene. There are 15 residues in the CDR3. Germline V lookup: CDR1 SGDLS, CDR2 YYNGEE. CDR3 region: CASSGGLAAVDEQFF. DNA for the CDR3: TGTGCCAGCAGCGGGGGACTAGCGGCCGTTGATGAGCAGTTCTTC.

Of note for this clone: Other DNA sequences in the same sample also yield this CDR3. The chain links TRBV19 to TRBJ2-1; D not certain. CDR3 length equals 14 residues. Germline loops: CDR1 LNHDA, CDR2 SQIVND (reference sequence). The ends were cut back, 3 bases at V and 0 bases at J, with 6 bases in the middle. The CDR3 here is CASSIKSSYNEQFF. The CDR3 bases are TGTGCCAGTAGTATCAAGAGCTCCTACAATGAGCAGTTCTTC.